This is a list of T cell receptor beta chains from one sample in a study of blood T cell repertoires in COVID-19. Produced via immunoSEQ multiplex PCR; TCRdb's table is partial and in-frame only. The sample carries tens of thousands of clones, about three quarters recorded once. The sequenced sample consisted of peripheral blood. The source is a woman at least 80 years old with active or convalescent COVID-19. Both conserved end residues are part of each CDR3. The D gene is left open where the match is weak. Clone size, where shown, is once, few, many, or a class for clones that have expanded.

v_call	clone_size	j_call	d_call	cdr3_nt	cdr3_aa
TRBV7-2	.	TRBJ1-1	.	TGTGCCAGCAGCTTAAGCGGGGACACTGAAGCTTTCTTT	CASSLSGDTEAFF
TRBV19	.	TRBJ2-3	TRBD1	TGTGCCAGTAGACGCCGACAGGGCCAGGATACGCAGTATTTT	CASRRRQGQDTQYF
TRBV30	.	TRBJ1-3	.	TGTGCCTGCCTGTCCGTGGGAAACACCATATATTTT	CACLSVGNTIYF
TRBV10-2	.	TRBJ2-5	TRBD2	TGCGCCAGCACAGCAGGACTAGCGGGTGAGACCCAGTACTTC	CASTAGLAGETQYF
TRBV7-2	once	TRBJ1-2	.	TGTGCCAGCAGCTCCGACGGGTCGGTATATGGCTACACCTTC	CASSSDGSVYGYTF
TRBV5-1	.	TRBJ2-7	.	TGCGCCAGCAGCTCTACCGGACAGTCCTACGAGCAGTACTTC	CASSSTGQSYEQYF
TRBV7-8	once	TRBJ2-3	TRBD2	TGTGCCAGCAGCGCCGGACTAGCGGGCACAGATACGCAGTATTTT	CASSAGLAGTDTQYF
TRBV18	.	TRBJ2-7	TRBD1	TGTGCCAGCTCACCGAGTACCGGGACAGGGGACTCCGAGCAGTACTTC	CASSPSTGTGDSEQYF
TRBV15	.	TRBJ2-5	TRBD1	TGTGCCACCAGCAGTCTGCGGACAGGGGATGGAGAGACCCAGTACTTC	CATSSLRTGDGETQYF
TRBV6-5	.	TRBJ1-2	.	TGTGCCAGCAGGAACAGGGACCCGACCTATGGCTACACCTTC	CASRNRDPTYGYTF
TRBV7-2	.	TRBJ2-1	TRBD1	TGTGCCAGCAGCGCGGACAGGGGAAGGGATGAGCAGTTCTTC	CASSADRGRDEQFF